This TCR beta chain is drawn from a study of technical replicates of blood from a few donors. CDR1 is KGHSH, CDR2 LQKENI, per germline. This CDR3 is built from 16 residues. The ends lost 5 bases at V and 2 bases at J; junction bases unmatched: 8. Produced via immunoSEQ multiplex PCR; TCRdb's table is partial and in-frame only. Seen here are 70,000 to 80,000 clones, about 96% observed once, and the top ten hold roughly 0.19%. The sequence derives from a human donor in good health. The J gene is TRBJ1-3, the V gene TRBV18, with 8 bases matching TRBD1. The sequenced sample consisted of T cells isolated from PBMCs. In nucleotides, the CDR3 is TGTGCCAGCTCATCTTTTAACAGGGGGACTGGAAACACCATATATTTT. Translated: CASSSFNRGTGNTIYF.